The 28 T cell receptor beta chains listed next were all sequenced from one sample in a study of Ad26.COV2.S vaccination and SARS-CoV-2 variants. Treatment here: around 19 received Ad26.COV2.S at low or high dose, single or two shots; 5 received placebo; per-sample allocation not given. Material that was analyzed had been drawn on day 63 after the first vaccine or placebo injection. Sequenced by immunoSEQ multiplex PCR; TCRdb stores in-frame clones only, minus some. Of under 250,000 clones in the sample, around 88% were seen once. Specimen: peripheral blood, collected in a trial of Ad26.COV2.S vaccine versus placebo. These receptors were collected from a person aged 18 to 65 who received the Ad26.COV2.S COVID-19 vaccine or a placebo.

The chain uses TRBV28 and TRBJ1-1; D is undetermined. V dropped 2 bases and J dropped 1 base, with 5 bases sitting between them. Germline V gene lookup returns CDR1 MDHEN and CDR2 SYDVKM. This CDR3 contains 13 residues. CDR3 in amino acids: CASSLVGNTEAFF. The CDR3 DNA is TGTGCCAGCAGTTTAGTTGGGAACACTGAAGCTTTCTTT.

CDR3 nucleotides: TGTGCCAGCAGTCGGACAGGGATTAGCAATCAGCCCCAGCATTTT. Encoded protein: CASSRTGISNQPQHF. The chain is built from TRBV6-5 and TRBJ1-5, with 8 nucleotides matching TRBD1. V lost 5 bases and J lost 0; bases outside the gene matches: 3. The CDR3 contains 15 residues. CDR1 is MNHEY, CDR2 SVGAGI, per germline.

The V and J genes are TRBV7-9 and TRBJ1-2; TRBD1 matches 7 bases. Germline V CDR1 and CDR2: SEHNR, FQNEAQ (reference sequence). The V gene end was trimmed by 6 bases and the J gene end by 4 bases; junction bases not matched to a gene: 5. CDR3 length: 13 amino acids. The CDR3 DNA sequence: TGTGCCAGCAGTCGGACAGGCCCCTATGGCTACACCTTC. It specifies CASSRTGPYGYTF.

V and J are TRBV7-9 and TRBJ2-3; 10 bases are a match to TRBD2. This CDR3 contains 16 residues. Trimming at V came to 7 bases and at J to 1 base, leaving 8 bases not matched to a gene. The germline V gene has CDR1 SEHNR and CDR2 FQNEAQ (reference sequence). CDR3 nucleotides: TGTGCCAGCATCTCCGCCGGGACTAGCGGCACAGATACGCAGTATTTT. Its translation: CASISAGTSGTDTQYF.

The chain's CDR3 is CASSEIWDRDTPFLNTGELFF. DNA of the CDR3: TGTGCCAGCAGTGAGATATGGGACAGGGACACGCCTTTCCTGAACACCGGGGAGCTGTTTTTT. V and J are TRBV2 and TRBJ2-2; TRBD1 agrees at 9 bases. Germline lookup yields CDR1 SNHLY and CDR2 FYNNEI. This CDR3 is built from 21 residues. After removal of 3 bases from V and 1 base from J, the junction contained 18 bases not matched to a gene.

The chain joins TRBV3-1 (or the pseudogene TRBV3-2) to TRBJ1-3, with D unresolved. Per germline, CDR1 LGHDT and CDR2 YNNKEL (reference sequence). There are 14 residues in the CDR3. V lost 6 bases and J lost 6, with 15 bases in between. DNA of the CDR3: TGTGCCAGCAGTCCCCTGGCAGGCGAAAACACCATATATTTT. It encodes CASSPLAGENTIYF.

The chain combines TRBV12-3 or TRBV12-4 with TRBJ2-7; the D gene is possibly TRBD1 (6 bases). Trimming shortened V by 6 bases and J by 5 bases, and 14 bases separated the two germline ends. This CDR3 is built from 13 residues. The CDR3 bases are TGTGCCAGCAGAAGACAGGAGATGGACGAGCAGTACTTC. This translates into CASRRQEMDEQYF.

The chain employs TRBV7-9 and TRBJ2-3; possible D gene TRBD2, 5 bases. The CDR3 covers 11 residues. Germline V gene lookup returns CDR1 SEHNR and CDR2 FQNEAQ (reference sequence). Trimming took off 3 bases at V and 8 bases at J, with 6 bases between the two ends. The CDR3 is CASSFEGTQYF. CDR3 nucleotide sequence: TGTGCCAGCAGCTTCGAGGGTACGCAGTATTTT.

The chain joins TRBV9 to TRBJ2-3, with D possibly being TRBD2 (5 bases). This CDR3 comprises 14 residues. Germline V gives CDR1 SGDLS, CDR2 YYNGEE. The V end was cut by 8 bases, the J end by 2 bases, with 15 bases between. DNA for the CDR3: TGTGCCAGTAGTCAGACTACCTACACAGATACGCAGTATTTT. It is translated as CASSQTTYTDTQYF. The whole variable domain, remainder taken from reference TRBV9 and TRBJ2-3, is DSGVTQTPKHLITATGQRVTLRCSPRSGDLSVYWYQQSLDQGLQFLIQYYNGEERAKGNILERFSAQQFPDLHSELNLSSLELGDSALYFCASSQTTYTDTQYFGPGTRLTVL.

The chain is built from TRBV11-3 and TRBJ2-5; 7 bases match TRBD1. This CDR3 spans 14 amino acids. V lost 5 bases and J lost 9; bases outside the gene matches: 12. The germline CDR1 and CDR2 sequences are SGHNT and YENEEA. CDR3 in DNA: TGTGCCAGCAGCCCCTCGACAGGGAATGAAGCCCAGTACTTC. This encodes CASSPSTGNEAQYF. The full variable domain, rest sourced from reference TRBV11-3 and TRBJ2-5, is EAGVVQSPRYKIIEKKQPVAFWCNPISGHNTLYWYLQNLGQGPELLIRYENEEAVDDSQLPKDRFSAERLKGVDSTLKIQPAELGDSAVYLCASSPSTGNEAQYFGPGTRLLVL.

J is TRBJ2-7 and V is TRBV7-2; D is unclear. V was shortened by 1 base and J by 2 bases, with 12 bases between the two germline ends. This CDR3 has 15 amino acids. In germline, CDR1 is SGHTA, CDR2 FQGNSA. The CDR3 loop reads CASSLDSGHTYEQYV. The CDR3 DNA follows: TGTGCCAGCAGCTTAGATTCAGGCCACACCTACGAGCAGTACGTC.

The CDR3 protein is CASSQQGSGYTF. CDR3 DNA: TGCGCCAGCAGCCAACAGGGCTCCGGCTACACCTTC. The chain has TRBV5-1 and TRBJ1-2; TRBD1 is a possible D gene (6 bases). CDR3 length equals 12 residues. The germline V gene encodes CDR1 SGHRS and CDR2 YFSETQ. Trimming pared 4 bases from V and 8 bases from J, leaving 12 bases between.

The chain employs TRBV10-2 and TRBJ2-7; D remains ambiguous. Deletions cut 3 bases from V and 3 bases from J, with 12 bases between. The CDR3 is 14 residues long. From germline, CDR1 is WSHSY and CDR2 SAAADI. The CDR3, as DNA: TGCGCCAGCAGTGACCCCAGCAAAATCTACGAGCAGTACTTC. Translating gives CASSDPSKIYEQYF.

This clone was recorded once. The CDR3 sequence: CASSKDRGIANYGYTF. The CDR3 nucleotides are TGTGCCAGCAGCAAGGACAGGGGTATCGCTAACTATGGCTACACCTTC. The chain carries TRBV7-2 and TRBJ1-2, with 9 bases identical to TRBD1. The V and J ends lost 5 bases and 0 bases, in that order; junction bases with no gene match: 7. CDR1 and CDR2 (germline): SGHTA, FQGNSA. This CDR3 comprises 16 residues. Full variable domain (rest looked up from reference TRBV7-2 and TRBJ1-2): GAGVSQSPSNKVTEKGKDVELRCDPISGHTALYWYRQSLGQGLEFLIYFQGNSAPDKSGLPSDRFSAERTGGSVSTLTIQRTQQEDSAVYLCASSKDRGIANYGYTFGSGTRLTVV.

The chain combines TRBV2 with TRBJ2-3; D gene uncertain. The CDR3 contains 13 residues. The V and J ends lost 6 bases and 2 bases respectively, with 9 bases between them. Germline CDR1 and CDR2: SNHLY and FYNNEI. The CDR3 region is CASRQRYTDTQYF. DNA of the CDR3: TGTGCCAGCAGACAGCGATACACAGATACGCAGTATTTT. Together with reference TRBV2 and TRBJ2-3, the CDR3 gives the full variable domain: EPEVTQTPSHQVTQMGQEVILRCVPISNHLYFYWYRQILGQKVEFLVSFYNNEISEKSEIFDDQFSVERPDGSNFTLKIRSTKLEDSAMYFCASRQRYTDTQYFGPGTRLTVL.

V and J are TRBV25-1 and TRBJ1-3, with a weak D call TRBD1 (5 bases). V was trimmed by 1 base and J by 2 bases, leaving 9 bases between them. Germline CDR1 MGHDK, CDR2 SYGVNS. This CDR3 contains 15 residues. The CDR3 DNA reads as TGTGCCAGCAGTGAATTTGGGGCCCCTGGAAACACCATATATTTT. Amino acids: CASSEFGAPGNTIYF. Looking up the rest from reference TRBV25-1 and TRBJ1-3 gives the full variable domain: EADIYQTPRYLVIGTGKKITLECSQTMGHDKMYWYQQDPGMELHLIHYSYGVNSTEKGDLSSESTVSRIRTEHFPLTLESARPSHTSQYLCASSEFGAPGNTIYFGEGSWLTVV.

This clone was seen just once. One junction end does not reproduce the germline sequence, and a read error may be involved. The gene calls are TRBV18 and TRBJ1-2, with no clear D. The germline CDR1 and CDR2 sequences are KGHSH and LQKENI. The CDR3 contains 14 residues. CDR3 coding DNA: TGTGCCAGCTCCCCACCTCAAGACGGGAAGGTCGACACCTTC. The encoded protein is CASSPPQDGKVDTF.

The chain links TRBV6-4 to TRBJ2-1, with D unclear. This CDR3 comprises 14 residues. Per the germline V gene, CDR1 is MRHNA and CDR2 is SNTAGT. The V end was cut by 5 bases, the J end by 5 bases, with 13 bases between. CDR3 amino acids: CASSSSFMNNEQFF. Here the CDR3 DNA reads TGTGCCAGCAGTTCTTCATTTATGAACAATGAGCAGTTCTTC.

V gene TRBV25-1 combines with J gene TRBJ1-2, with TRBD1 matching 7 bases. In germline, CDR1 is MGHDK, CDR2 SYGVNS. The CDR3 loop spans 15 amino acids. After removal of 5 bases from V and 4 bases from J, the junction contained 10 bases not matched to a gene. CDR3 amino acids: CASSRGQGVGYGYTF. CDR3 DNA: TGTGCCAGCAGTCGGGGGCAGGGGGTCGGCTATGGCTACACCTTC.

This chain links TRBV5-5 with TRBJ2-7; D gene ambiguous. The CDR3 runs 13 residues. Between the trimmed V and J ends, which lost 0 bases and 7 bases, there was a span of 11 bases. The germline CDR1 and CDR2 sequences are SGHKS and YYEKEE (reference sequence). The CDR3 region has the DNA TGTGCCAGCAGCTTGGGGCCGATAGAGGAGCAGTACTTC. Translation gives CASSLGPIEEQYF.

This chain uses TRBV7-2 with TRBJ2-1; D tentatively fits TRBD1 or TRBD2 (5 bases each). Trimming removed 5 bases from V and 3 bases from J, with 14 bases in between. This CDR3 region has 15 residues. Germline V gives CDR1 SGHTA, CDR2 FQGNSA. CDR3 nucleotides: TGTGCCAGCAGCCCGAGGGACCGAAACTACAATGAGCAGTTCTTC. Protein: CASSPRDRNYNEQFF.

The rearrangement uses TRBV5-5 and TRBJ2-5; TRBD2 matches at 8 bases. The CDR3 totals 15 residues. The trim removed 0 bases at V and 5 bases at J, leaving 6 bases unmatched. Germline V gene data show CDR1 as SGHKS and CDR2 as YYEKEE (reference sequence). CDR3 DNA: TGTGCCAGCAGCTTGGCGGGGGGGCCGTGGGAGACCCAGTACTTC. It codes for CASSLAGGPWETQYF.

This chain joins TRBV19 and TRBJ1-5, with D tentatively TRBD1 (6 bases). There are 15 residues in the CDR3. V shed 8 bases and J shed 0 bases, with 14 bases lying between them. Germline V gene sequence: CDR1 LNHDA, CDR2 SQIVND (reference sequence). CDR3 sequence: CASLPQQGSNQPQHF. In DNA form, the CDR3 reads TGTGCCAGTCTCCCGCAACAGGGTAGCAATCAGCCCCAGCATTTT.

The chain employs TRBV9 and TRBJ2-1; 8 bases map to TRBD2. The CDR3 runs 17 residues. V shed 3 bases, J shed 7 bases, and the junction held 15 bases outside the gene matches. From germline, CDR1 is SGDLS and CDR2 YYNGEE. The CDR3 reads CASSATLAGGPANEQFF. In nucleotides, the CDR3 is TGTGCCAGCAGCGCCACACTGGCGGGGGGCCCGGCAAATGAGCAGTTCTTC. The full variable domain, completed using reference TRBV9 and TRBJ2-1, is DSGVTQTPKHLITATGQRVTLRCSPRSGDLSVYWYQQSLDQGLQFLIQYYNGEERAKGNILERFSAQQFPDLHSELNLSSLELGDSALYFCASSATLAGGPANEQFFGPGTRLTVL.

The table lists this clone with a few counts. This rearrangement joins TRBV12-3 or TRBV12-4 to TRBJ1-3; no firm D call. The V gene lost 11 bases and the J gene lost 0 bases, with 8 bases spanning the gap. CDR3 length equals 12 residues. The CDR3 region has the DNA TGTGCCTCCGGAAGCTCTGGAAACACCATATATTTT. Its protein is CASGSSGNTIYF.

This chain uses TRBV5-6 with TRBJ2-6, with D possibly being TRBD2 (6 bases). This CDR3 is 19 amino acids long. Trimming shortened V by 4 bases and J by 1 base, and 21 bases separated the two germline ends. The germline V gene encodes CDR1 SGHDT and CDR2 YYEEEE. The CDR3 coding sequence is TGTGCCAGCAGCACCGCACTAGCAGGAGAGGTATCTGGGGCCAACGTCCTGACTTTC. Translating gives CASSTALAGEVSGANVLTF.

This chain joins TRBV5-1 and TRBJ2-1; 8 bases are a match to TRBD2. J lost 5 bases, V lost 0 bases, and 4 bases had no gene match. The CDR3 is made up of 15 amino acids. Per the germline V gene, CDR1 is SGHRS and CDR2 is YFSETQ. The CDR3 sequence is CASSLGGGTHNEQFF. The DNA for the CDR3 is TGCGCCAGCAGCTTGGGCGGGGGGACCCACAATGAGCAGTTCTTC.

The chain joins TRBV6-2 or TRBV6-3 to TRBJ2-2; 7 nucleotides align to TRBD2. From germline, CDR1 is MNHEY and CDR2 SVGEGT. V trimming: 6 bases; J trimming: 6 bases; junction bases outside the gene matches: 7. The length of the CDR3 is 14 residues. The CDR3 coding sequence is TGTGCCAGCAGCCAATCTCTAGCGGCCGGGGAGCTGTTTTTT. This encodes CASSQSLAAGELFF.